The rows below give T cell receptor beta chains drawn from one sample of a study of control samples from healthy donors and cancer patients. The method was immunoSEQ multiplex PCR; TCRdb's version includes in-frame clones alone and lacks a portion of them. The table lists some 120,000 clones, more than 85% of them singletons. Sequencing was performed on PBMCs. All receptors come from a man over 45 with head and neck cancer. CDR3s include the opening cysteine and the closing phenylalanine or tryptophan. A D gene is named only where the DNA matches it firmly. Where a row states a size, it is once, few, many or the class of an expanded clone; other rows omit it.

CDR3 length	V gene	J gene	clone size	D gene	CDR3 protein	CDR3 DNA
14	TRBV10-3	TRBJ1-5	NA	NA	CAISGVTGNQPQHF	TGTGCCATCAGTGGTGTTACGGGGAATCAGCCCCAGCATTTT
15	TRBV5-1	TRBJ2-2	once	NA	CASSLAGPNTGELFF	TGCGCCAGCAGCTTGGCTGGTCCGAACACCGGGGAGCTGTTTTTT
14	TRBV20-1	TRBJ1-4	NA	NA	CSASRPGDDEKLFF	TGCAGTGCTAGTCGGCCAGGGGACGATGAAAAACTGTTTTTT
11	TRBV20-1	TRBJ2-5	NA	NA	CSARGGETQYF	TGCAGTGCTAGAGGAGGAGAGACCCAGTACTTC
15	TRBV25-1	TRBJ1-4	NA	NA	CASSEYVVRGEKLFF	TGTGCCAGCAGTGAATATGTGGTTCGCGGAGAAAAACTGTTTTTT
15	TRBV11-2	TRBJ2-1	NA	NA	CASSLRQTGTAEQFF	TGTGCCAGCAGCTTACGGCAGACGGGGACCGCTGAGCAGTTCTTC
12	TRBV6-2/TRBV6-3	TRBJ2-3	NA	NA	CASSYSSGTQYF	TGTGCCAGCAGTTACTCGTCTGGGACGCAGTATTTT
13	TRBV4-3	TRBJ2-2	NA	NA	CASSQGRTGELFF	TGCGCCAGCAGCCAAGGGCGGACCGGGGAGCTGTTTTTT
12	TRBV29-1	TRBJ2-7	NA	TRBD2	CSVLAAPYEQYF	TGCAGCGTGCTAGCGGCCCCCTACGAGCAGTACTTC
16	TRBV4-3	TRBJ2-7	NA	TRBD1	CASSQDRGLNSYEQYF	TGCGCCAGCAGCCAAGATAGGGGGCTGAACTCCTACGAGCAGTACTTC
11	TRBV6-2/TRBV6-3	TRBJ2-7	NA	NA	CASSYGPLQYF	TGTGCCAGCAGTTACGGTCCACTGCAGTACTTC
13	TRBV7-3	TRBJ1-2	NA	TRBD1	CASSLDRGYGYTF	TGTGCCAGCAGCTTGGACAGGGGTTATGGCTACACCTTC
11	TRBV7-2	TRBJ2-4	NA	NA	CASSLTGRPHF	TGTGCCAGCAGCCTCACGGGACGTCCCCACTTC
15	TRBV7-9	TRBJ2-7	NA	TRBD2	CASSFVGEGSYEQYF	TGTGCCAGCAGCTTCGTCGGGGAGGGGTCCTACGAGCAGTACTTC
16	TRBV19	TRBJ1-5	NA	TRBD1	CASTRTGGLSNQPQHF	TGTGCCAGTACGCGGACAGGGGGCTTGAGCAATCAGCCCCAGCATTTT
16	TRBV10-3	TRBJ1-2	NA	NA	CAISSSVGAMGYGYTF	TGTGCCATCAGTTCCTCGGTGGGGGCGATGGGGTATGGCTACACCTTC
14	TRBV7-8	TRBJ2-1	NA	NA	CASSLLVQGGEQFF	TGTGCCAGCAGCCTCCTCGTACAGGGCGGTGAGCAGTTCTTC
16	TRBV5-6	TRBJ1-4	NA	TRBD1	CASSYNRQGFGEKLFF	TGTGCCAGCAGCTATAATAGACAGGGGTTCGGTGAAAAACTGTTTTTT
16	TRBV19	TRBJ2-3	NA	NA	CASSTPQELSTDTQYF	TGTGCCAGTAGTACCCCTCAGGAACTTAGCACAGATACGCAGTATTTT
15	TRBV27	TRBJ2-7	NA	TRBD1	CASSLSRTGINEQYF	TGTGCCAGCAGTTTATCTAGGACAGGGATCAACGAGCAGTACTTC
17	TRBV4-1	TRBJ2-7	NA	TRBD1	CASTTTTSGTGVYEQYF	TGCGCCAGCACCACGACCACTTCCGGGACAGGGGTCTACGAGCAGTACTTC
15	TRBV28	TRBJ1-5	NA	TRBD1	CASRPTGVSNQPQHF	TGTGCCAGCAGACCGACAGGGGTTAGCAATCAGCCCCAGCATTTT
14	TRBV19	TRBJ1-6	NA	NA	CASSRQGVNSPLHF	TGTGCCAGTAGTAGGCAGGGTGTTAATTCACCCCTCCACTTT
15	TRBV21-1	TRBJ1-3	NA	NA	CASINVQHSGNTIYF	TGTGCCAGCATCAATGTGCAGCACTCTGGAAACACCATATATTTT
15	TRBV19	TRBJ1-2	NA	NA	CASSPGLRGGYGYTF	TGTGCCAGTAGTCCCGGACTCCGAGGGGGCTATGGCTACACCTTC
15	TRBV6-6	TRBJ2-7	NA	TRBD1	CASSGPGQGSYEQYF	TGTGCCAGCAGTGGCCCGGGACAGGGCTCCTACGAGCAGTACTTC
15	TRBV6-5	TRBJ1-4	NA	NA	CASSYSGATNEKLFF	TGTGCCAGCAGTTACTCAGGGGCAACTAATGAAAAACTGTTTTTT
13	TRBV29-1	TRBJ2-2	NA	NA	CSVEGEPTGELFF	TGCAGCGTTGAAGGGGAACCCACCGGGGAGCTGTTTTTT
13	TRBV7-3	TRBJ1-2	NA	NA	CASSPDRNYGYTF	TGTGCCAGCAGCCCAGACAGAAACTATGGCTACACCTTC
15	TRBV6-5	TRBJ2-4	NA	NA	CASVTGNFAKNIQYF	TGTGCCAGCGTAACAGGGAATTTTGCCAAAAACATTCAGTACTTC
16	TRBV11-2	TRBJ2-2	NA	TRBD2	CASRSVRLAGTGELFF	TGTGCCAGCAGATCCGTTCGACTAGCGGGCACCGGGGAGCTGTTTTTT
13	TRBV6-5	TRBJ2-1	NA	NA	CASSYSMRNEQFF	TGTGCCAGCAGTTATAGTATGAGGAATGAGCAGTTCTTC
15	TRBV11-3	TRBJ2-3	NA	NA	CASSLSGTPSDTQYF	TGTGCCAGCAGCTTATCCGGGACACCCTCGGATACGCAGTATTTT
14	TRBV6-5	TRBJ1-2	NA	NA	CASRPGPTPYGYTF	TGTGCCAGCAGACCGGGGCCTACACCCTATGGCTACACCTTC
15	TRBV6-5	TRBJ1-3	NA	NA	CASSYSDRGPHTIYF	TGTGCCAGCAGTTACTCGGACCGAGGGCCCCACACCATATATTTT
12	TRBV29-1	TRBJ2-5	NA	NA	CSVIPGSETQYF	TGCAGCGTGATTCCCGGGTCAGAGACCCAGTACTTC
15	TRBV4-2	TRBJ1-2	NA	NA	CASSQDGRGRNGYTF	TGTGCCAGCAGCCAAGATGGTCGGGGGAGGAATGGCTACACCTTC
14	TRBV19	TRBJ2-1	NA	TRBD1	CASKGTGEFGEQFF	TGTGCCAGTAAGGGGACAGGGGAGTTTGGTGAGCAGTTCTTC
12	TRBV7-9	TRBJ1-2	NA	TRBD1	CASSSRQGGYTF	TGTGCCAGCAGCTCTCGACAGGGTGGCTACACCTTC
15	TRBV15	TRBJ2-3	NA	NA	CATSREAGVTDTQYF	TGTGCCACCAGCAGAGAGGCAGGGGTCACAGATACGCAGTATTTT
17	TRBV24-1	TRBJ1-1	NA	NA	CATLEGKLNFMNTEAFF	TGTGCCACCCTCGAGGGGAAGCTCAACTTCATGAACACTGAAGCTTTCTTT
14	TRBV7-2	TRBJ2-7	NA	TRBD1	CASSSRQGPHEQYF	TGTGCCAGCAGCAGCCGACAGGGACCGCACGAGCAGTACTTC
14	TRBV5-1	TRBJ2-1	NA	NA	CASSWGNSYNEQFF	TGCGCCAGCAGCTGGGGGAACTCCTACAATGAGCAGTTCTTC
14	TRBV3-1/TRBV3-2	TRBJ1-2	NA	TRBD1	CASTLGGTGNGYTF	TGTGCCAGCACCCTCGGGGGGACAGGGAACGGCTACACCTTC
14	TRBV7-2	TRBJ1-6	once	NA	CASSFVGYNSPLHF	TGTGCCAGCAGCTTTGTCGGATATAATTCACCCCTCCACTTT
14	TRBV19	TRBJ2-3	NA	TRBD1	CASSEGRDSYTQYF	TGTGCCAGTAGTGAAGGCCGGGACAGTTATACGCAGTATTTT